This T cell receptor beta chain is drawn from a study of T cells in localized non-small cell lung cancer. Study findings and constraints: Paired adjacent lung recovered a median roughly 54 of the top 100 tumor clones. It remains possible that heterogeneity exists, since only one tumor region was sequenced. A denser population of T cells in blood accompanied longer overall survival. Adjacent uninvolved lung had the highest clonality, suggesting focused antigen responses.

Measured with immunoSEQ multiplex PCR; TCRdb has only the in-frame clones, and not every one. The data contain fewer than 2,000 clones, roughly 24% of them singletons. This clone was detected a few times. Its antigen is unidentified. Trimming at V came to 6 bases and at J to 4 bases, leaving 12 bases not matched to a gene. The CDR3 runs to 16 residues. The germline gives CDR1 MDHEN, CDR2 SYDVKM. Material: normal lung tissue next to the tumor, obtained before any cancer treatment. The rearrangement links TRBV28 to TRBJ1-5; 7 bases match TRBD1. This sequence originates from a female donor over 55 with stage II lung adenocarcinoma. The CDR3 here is CASSPRTGKGNQPQHF. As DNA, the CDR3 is TGTGCCAGCAGCCCCCGGACAGGAAAGGGGAATCAGCCCCAGCATTTT.